The TCR beta chain described here comes from a study of tumor and adjacent non-tumor tissue in lung cancer. Turning to the study itself: Stage I to III disease affected about nine men and 5 women aged roughly 31 to 85.

Regarding this clonotype: At one of its ends the junction is not consistent with the germline gene, which may arise from a read error.

Germline CDR1 is SGHAT and CDR2 is FQNNGV. CDR3 length: 15 amino acids. This sample's RNA came from whole unsorted tissue. TCRbeta libraries were built with three rounds of nested PCR, modified from ARM-PCR. TCRdb re-derived calls from the multiplex PCR reads in MiXCR, one entry per CDR3 protein. The sample has some 99,000 distinct CDR3 sequences; roughly 73% are singletons. The source is a woman aged 55-70 years with non-small cell lung cancer. The gene calls are TRBV11-2 and TRBJ2-1, with 9 bases lining up with TRBD1. Sequencing used lung tumor tissue. The CDR3 bases are TGTGTCAGCATCTTAGGGACAGGGTCCCACAATGAGCAGTTCTTC. As protein: CVSILGTGSHNEQFF.